Below are 21 T cell receptor beta chains sequenced from a single sample in a study of beta chain features in type 1 diabetes. Whole-study results and caveats: People with Type 1 diabetes carried modestly yet significantly shorter TCRB CDR3s in all four CD4+ subsets.

Which antigens these TCRs recognize remains unknown. The whole isolated RNA underwent reverse transcription, so sequencing captured expressed TCRB transcripts. The data were produced by immunoSEQ multiplex PCR, yet TCRdb's version contains in-frame clones alone and is incomplete. The repertoire holds a few hundred thousand clones, with about 14% as singletons. The sequencing input was naive CD4+ T cells from blood. The receptors were gathered from a woman aged 18-35 years with type 1 diabetes.

The chain is built from TRBV6-5 and TRBJ1-5, with D perhaps TRBD1 (5 bases). The germline V gene has CDR1 MNHEY and CDR2 SVGAGI. Trimming removed 6 bases from V and 3 bases from J, with 12 bases in between. This CDR3 has 14 amino acids. The CDR3 is CASSLTAYNQPQHF. The CDR3 bases are TGTGCCAGCAGCCTGACAGCATACAATCAGCCCCAGCATTTT.

This chain joins TRBV5-1 and TRBJ2-1, with 11 bases that match TRBD2. V shed 4 bases and J 5 bases; nucleotides not matched to a gene: 2. The CDR3 is 14 residues long. Germline V CDR1 and CDR2: SGHRS, YFSETQ. The CDR3 nucleotides read TGCGCCAGCAGCCAGGGACTAGCGGACAATGAGCAGTTCTTC. As protein: CASSQGLADNEQFF.

CDR3 loop: CASSGLAGWDTDTQYF. The CDR3 region has the DNA TGTGCCAGCAGTGGATTAGCGGGATGGGACACAGATACGCAGTATTTT. The chain couples TRBV2 to TRBJ2-3; TRBD2 matches at 8 bases. Unmatched junction bases numbered 8, after V lost 4 bases and J lost 2 bases. The CDR3 length is 16 residues. Looked up from germline, CDR1 is SNHLY and CDR2 is FYNNEI.

This chain connects TRBV6-6 to TRBJ1-3; D perhaps matches TRBD1 (5 bases). Trimming shortened V by 9 bases and J by 4 bases, and 7 bases separated the two germline ends. CDR1 and CDR2 (germline): MNHNY, SVGAGI (reference sequence). The CDR3 totals 11 residues. The CDR3 loop is CASYRGNTIYF. The CDR3 coding sequence is TGTGCCAGTTACAGGGGAAACACCATATATTTT.

The chain joins TRBV5-4 to TRBJ2-3, with 13 bases that match TRBD2. Germline V lookup: CDR1 SGHNT, CDR2 YYREEE (reference sequence). The CDR3 sequence is 16 residues long. Unmatched junction bases numbered 5, after V lost 4 bases and J lost 3 bases. CDR3: CASSLKLAGGTDTQYF. In DNA form, the CDR3 reads TGTGCCAGCAGCCTCAAACTAGCGGGAGGGACAGATACGCAGTATTTT. The full variable domain, rest sourced from reference TRBV5-4 and TRBJ2-3, is ETGVTQSPTHLIKTRGQQVTLRCSSQSGHNTVSWYQQALGQGPQFIFQYYREEENGRGNFPPRFSGLQFPNYSSELNVNALELDDSALYLCASSLKLAGGTDTQYFGPGTRLTVL.

The J gene is TRBJ2-3, the V gene TRBV6-5, with D perhaps TRBD2 (6 bases). V dropped 1 base and J dropped 0 bases, with 11 bases sitting between them. Germline lookup yields CDR1 MNHEY and CDR2 SVGAGI. The CDR3 sequence is 16 residues long. CDR3 bases: TGTGCCAGCAGTTACTGGGCTAGCGCAAGCACAGATACGCAGTATTTT. Translating gives CASSYWASASTDTQYF.

This rearrangement joins TRBV5-1 to TRBJ2-1; TRBD2 matches 9 bases. This CDR3 comprises 15 residues. Germline V gives CDR1 SGHRS, CDR2 YFSETQ. J lost 3 bases, V lost 3 bases, and 4 bases had no gene match. The CDR3 loop is CASSSTSGYYNEQFF. In DNA form, the CDR3 reads TGCGCCAGCAGCTCGACTAGCGGCTACTACAATGAGCAGTTCTTC.

This clone was counted a few times. The chain combines TRBV7-2 with TRBJ2-7, with 7 bases identical to TRBD1. Losses at the gene ends were 5 bases for V and 6 bases for J; bases not matched to a gene: 10. In germline, CDR1 is SGHTA, CDR2 FQGNSA. This CDR3 is 14 amino acids long. CDR3 coding DNA: TGTGCCAGCAGCCCTCGGACAGGAGCAGGCGAGCAGTACGTC. Its translation: CASSPRTGAGEQYV.

The chain uses TRBV29-1 and TRBJ2-5; 10 nucleotides match TRBD2. V trimming: 7 bases; J trimming: 3 bases; junction bases outside the gene matches: 8. This CDR3 is 14 amino acids long. The germline V gene encodes CDR1 SQVTM and CDR2 ANQGSEA. CDR3 nucleotide sequence: TGCAGCGCGTACTCTAGCGGGGGTAAAGAGACCCAGTACTTC. Translation gives CSAYSSGGKETQYF.

This clone was picked up a small number of times. This chain links TRBV5-1 with TRBJ1-1, with D unresolved. The CDR3 length is 14 residues. Germline CDR1 and CDR2: SGHRS and YFSETQ. V lost 0 bases and J 1 base, leaving 7 bases between the germline ends. The CDR3 spells CASSLGGRNTEAFF. The CDR3 region has the DNA TGCGCCAGCAGCTTGGGAGGGAGGAACACTGAAGCTTTCTTT.

This clone was detected only a few times. V usage is TRBV11-2 and J usage is TRBJ1-1; 10 bases map to TRBD1. This CDR3 spans 18 amino acids. CDR1 is SGHAT and CDR2 is FQNNGV in the germline V gene. J gave up 2 bases and V 1 base, and 10 bases lay outside the gene matches. The CDR3 is CASSLGAGTGARNTEAFF. The DNA for the CDR3 is TGTGCCAGCAGCTTAGGCGCCGGGACAGGGGCTAGAAACACTGAAGCTTTCTTT.

This sequence joins TRBV18 and TRBJ2-7; 10 bases match TRBD1. This CDR3 comprises 13 residues. Unmatched junction bases numbered 5, after V lost 3 bases and J lost 9 bases. The germline CDR1 and CDR2 sequences are KGHSH and LQKENI. The CDR3: CASSPAGQGWQYF. CDR3 sequence (DNA): TGTGCCAGCTCACCCGCGGGACAGGGGTGGCAGTACTTC.

CDR3 residues: CASSPRPGLAGERAEQYF. DNA for the CDR3: TGTGCCAGCAGCCCCCGTCCCGGACTAGCGGGAGAGAGGGCCGAGCAGTACTTC. V is TRBV9 and J is TRBJ2-7; 13 positions agree with TRBD2. The V gene end was trimmed by 4 bases and the J gene end by 6 bases; junction bases not matched to a gene: 16. The CDR3 is 18 residues long. Germline values: CDR1 SGDLS, CDR2 YYNGEE.

This clone was recorded a few times. This chain joins TRBV30 and TRBJ2-7; 7 bases are a match to TRBD2. V lost 4 bases and J lost 10; bases outside the gene matches: 7. The germline V gene encodes CDR1 GTSNPN and CDR2 SVGIG (reference sequence). The CDR3 has 11 residues. The CDR3, as DNA: TGTGCCTGGACTAGCGGTAAAGAACAGTACTTC. Protein sequence: CAWTSGKEQYF. Combining the CDR3 with reference TRBV30 and TRBJ2-7 gives the whole variable domain SQTIHQWPATLVQPVGSPLSLECTVEGTSNPNLYWYRQAAGRGLQLLFYSVGIGQISSEVPQNLSASRPQDRQFILSSKKLLLSDSGFYLCAWTSGKEQYFGPGTRLTVT.

The CDR3 DNA follows: TGTGCCAGCAGTAAATTGGGACTTGTCAATGAGCAGTTCTTC. Translated: CASSKLGLVNEQFF. This chain uses TRBV6-6 with TRBJ2-1, with a weak D call TRBD2 (6 bases). This CDR3 has 14 amino acids. Germline V gives CDR1 MNHNY, CDR2 SVGAGI (reference sequence). V lost 5 bases and J lost 6, with 14 bases in between.

The chain carries TRBV11-2 and TRBJ2-5, with 7 bases aligning to TRBD1. V gave up 5 bases and J gave up 5 bases; unmatched junction bases: 8. The CDR3 has 14 residues. Germline V CDR1 and CDR2: SGHAT, FQNNGV. CDR3 region: CASSPRTGRETQYF. The CDR3 nucleotides read TGTGCCAGCAGCCCAAGGACAGGTCGGGAGACCCAGTACTTC.

This clone was observed a few times. This chain links TRBV30 with TRBJ1-1; unclear D gene. Trimming stripped 3 bases from V and 1 base from J, with 12 bases between. This CDR3 has 14 residues. Germline CDR1 GTSNPN, CDR2 SVGIG (reference sequence). CDR3 region: CAWRYRDRNTEAFF. CDR3 bases: TGTGCCTGGAGATATCGGGATAGGAACACTGAAGCTTTCTTT.

This chain connects TRBV21-1 to TRBJ1-2; the D call of TRBD1 is as the table states it, not checked on the DNA. TRBV21-1 is a listed pseudogene. The CDR3 runs to 15 residues. CDR3 residues: CASSKGPHSGLSYTF. The CDR3 coding sequence is TGTGCCAGCAGCAAAGGTCCGCACAGTGGGTTGAGCTACACCTTC.

The chain combines TRBV15 with TRBJ2-1; TRBD1 matches at 7 bases. Germline CDR1 reads LNHNV; CDR2 reads YYDKDF (reference sequence). This CDR3 has 16 amino acids. Trimming took 0 bases from V and 5 from J; bases not matched to a gene: 7. CDR3 sequence: CATSREDRVGDNEQFF. CDR3 bases: TGTGCCACCAGCAGAGAAGACAGGGTCGGGGACAATGAGCAGTTCTTC.

This clone was seen a few times. V usage is TRBV30 and J usage is TRBJ1-1, with TRBD1 identical over 7 bases. Per germline, CDR1 GTSNPN and CDR2 SVGIG (reference sequence). V trimming: 2 bases; J trimming: 6 bases; junction bases outside the gene matches: 3. There are 12 residues in the CDR3. CDR3 coding DNA: TGTGCCTGGAGTCAGGGGGTAGCTGAAGCTTTCTTT. Translated: CAWSQGVAEAFF.

The chain combines TRBV28 with TRBJ2-5; possible D gene TRBD2, 6 bases. Trimming removed 6 bases at V and 7 bases at J, with 21 bases between. Germline lookup yields CDR1 MDHEN and CDR2 SYDVKM. The CDR3 runs to 15 residues. The DNA of the CDR3 is TGTGCCAGCAGCCAAACCCTTCGGGGGTACGGGACCCAGTACTTC. Translation: CASSQTLRGYGTQYF.